Below, one T cell receptor (beta chain) is given with its context. Its target is not known. The data derive from a study of OX40 agonist ivuxolimab in advanced cancers. Study-level points and caveats: Normalized T-cell clonal expansion was also low in a subset of nonresponders. Relatively little clonal expansion, among the lowest observed, appeared in partial responders at 0.1-3.0 mg/kg. CD4+ and CD8+ blood T cells expanded clonally by week 6 at 0.1 to 3.0 mg/kg.

The sampling schedule covered blood at baseline, cycle 4 day 1, and cycle 7 day 1. Per germline, CDR1 GTSNPN and CDR2 SVGIG (reference sequence). V shed 4 bases and J shed 14 bases, with 21 bases lying between them. This CDR3 comprises 13 residues. Generated by immunoSEQ multiplex PCR, the TCRdb table keeps only in-frame clones and is missing some. Of more than 50,000 clones in the sample, about 85% were seen once. Here the sequenced sample was CD4+ or CD8+ T cells sorted from blood, taken in a trial of the OX40 agonist ivuxolimab. The chain uses TRBV30 and TRBJ2-1, with D perhaps matching TRBD2 (5 bases). This TCR was sampled from an adult with an advanced solid tumor such as melanoma, head and neck, liver or kidney cancer. The DNA for the CDR3 is TGTGCCTGGACTTCTGGACCCCCGAGAGGGAAGTTCTTC. Amino acid sequence: CAWTSGPPRGKFF.